This T cell receptor beta chain was profiled in a study of blood T cell repertoires in COVID-19. Study background: Sources were T cells, B-cell-depleted T cells, or PBMCs; the material itself was cDNA or gDNA.

Sequencing used immunoSEQ multiplex PCR; TCRdb keeps in-frame clones, though not all of them. Counted here are approximately 220,000 clones, about 85% occurring once; the ten biggest clones make up just over 2.5%. Germline CDR1 reads SGHVS; CDR2 reads FNYEAQ. This CDR3 comprises 16 residues. V lost 4 bases, J lost 5 bases, and 21 bases lay in between. This chain joins TRBV7-6 and TRBJ2-7; D may be TRBD1 (6 bases). Sample: PBMCs or T cells enriched from blood (not recorded which). The source is a woman between 25 and 40 years old who had recovered from COVID-19. The CDR3: CASSSPTRGRGHEQYF. Written as DNA, the CDR3 is TGTGCCAGCAGCTCACCTACCCGTGGCAGGGGCCACGAGCAGTACTTC.